Detailed here is one T cell receptor (beta chain). The sample belongs to a study of T cell changes during pregnancy in multiple sclerosis. From germline, CDR1 is MNHEY and CDR2 SMNVEV (reference sequence). V gave up 5 bases and J gave up 8 bases; unmatched junction bases: 9. The CDR3 spans 14 residues. Sequencing was performed with immunoSEQ multiplex PCR; in TCRdb, only in-frame clones are kept and a portion is missing. The repertoire holds some 45,000 clones, with 91% as singletons. The sequence was collected from a female donor in good health, enrolled as a control in a pregnancy study. The sequences come from CD4+ T cells from peripheral blood mononuclear cells, collected after pregnancy. The rearrangement joins TRBV27 to TRBJ2-7; 10 nucleotides line up with TRBD2. The DNA for the CDR3 is TGTGCCAGCAGTCCCTCCACTAGCGGGATAAAGCAGTACTTC. Its protein is CASSPSTSGIKQYF.